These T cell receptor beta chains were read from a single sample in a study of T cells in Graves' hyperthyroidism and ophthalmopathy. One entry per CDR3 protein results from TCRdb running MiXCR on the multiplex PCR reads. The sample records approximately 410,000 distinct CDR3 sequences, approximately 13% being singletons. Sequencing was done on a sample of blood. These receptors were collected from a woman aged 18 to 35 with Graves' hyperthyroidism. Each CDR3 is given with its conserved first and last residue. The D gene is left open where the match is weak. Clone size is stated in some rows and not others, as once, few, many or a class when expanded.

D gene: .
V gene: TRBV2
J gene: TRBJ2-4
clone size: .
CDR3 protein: CASRGTKFQYF
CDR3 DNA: TGTGCCAGCAGAGGGACAAAATTTCAGTACTTC

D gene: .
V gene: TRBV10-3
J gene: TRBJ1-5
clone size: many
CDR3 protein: CAISDSGRNSNQPQHF
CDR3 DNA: TGTGCCATCAGTGACTCCGGCAGAAATAGCAATCAGCCCCAGCATTTT

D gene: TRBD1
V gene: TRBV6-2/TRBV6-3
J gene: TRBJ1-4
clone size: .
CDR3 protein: CASTKIPGQGKGEEKLFF
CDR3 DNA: TGTGCCAGCACCAAAATCCCGGGACAGGGAAAGGGTGAAGAAAAACTGTTTTTT

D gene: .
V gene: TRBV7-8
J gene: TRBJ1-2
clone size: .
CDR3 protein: CASSLDVGGYTF
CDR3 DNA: TGTGCCAGCAGCTTAGACGTCGGCGGCTACACCTTC

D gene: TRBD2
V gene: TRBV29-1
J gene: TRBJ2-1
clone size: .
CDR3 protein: CSGRLAEYNEQFF
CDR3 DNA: TGCAGCGGGAGACTAGCGGAGTACAATGAGCAGTTCTTC

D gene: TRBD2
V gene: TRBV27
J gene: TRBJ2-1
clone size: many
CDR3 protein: CASINLGEGEQFF
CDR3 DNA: TGTGCCAGCATCAATTTAGGGGAGGGTGAGCAGTTCTTC

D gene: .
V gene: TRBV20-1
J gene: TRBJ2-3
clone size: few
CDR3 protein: CSAKRDTQYF
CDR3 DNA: TGCAGTGCTAAGAGAGATACGCAGTATTTT

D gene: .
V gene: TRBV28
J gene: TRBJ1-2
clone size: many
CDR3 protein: CASSPPRLKRGYTF
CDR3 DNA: TGTGCCAGCAGCCCTCCGCGTTTAAAACGCGGCTACACCTTC

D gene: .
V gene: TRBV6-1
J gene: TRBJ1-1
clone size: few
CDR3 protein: CASILTGVWTEAFF
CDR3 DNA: TGTGCCAGCATCTTGACGGGGGTGTGGACTGAAGCTTTCTTT

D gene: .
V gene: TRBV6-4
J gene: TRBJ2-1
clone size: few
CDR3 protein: CASSEGVMDSNEQFF
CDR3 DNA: TGTGCCAGCAGCGAGGGGGTCATGGACTCCAATGAGCAGTTCTTC

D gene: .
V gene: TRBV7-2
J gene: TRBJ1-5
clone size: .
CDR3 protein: CASSLVDQPQHF
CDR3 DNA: TGTGCCAGCAGCTTAGTTGATCAGCCCCAGCATTTT

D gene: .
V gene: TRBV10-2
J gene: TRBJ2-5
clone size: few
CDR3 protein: CASSDLSGSETQYF
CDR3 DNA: TGCGCCAGCAGTGACCTCTCAGGGTCGGAGACCCAGTACTTC

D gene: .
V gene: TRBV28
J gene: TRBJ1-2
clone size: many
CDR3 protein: CASSPPGRVGYGYTF
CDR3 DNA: TGTGCCAGCAGTCCCCCGGGAAGGGTGGGCTATGGCTACACCTTC

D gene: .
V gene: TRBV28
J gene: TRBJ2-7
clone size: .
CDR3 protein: CASRLWTEQTYEQYF
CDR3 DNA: TGTGCCAGCAGATTATGGACAGAGCAAACCTACGAGCAGTACTTC

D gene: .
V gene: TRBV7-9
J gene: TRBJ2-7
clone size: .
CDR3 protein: CASIPSGQGLTYEQYF
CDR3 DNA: TGTGCCAGCATCCCCTCCGGGCAGGGTCTTACCTACGAGCAGTACTTC

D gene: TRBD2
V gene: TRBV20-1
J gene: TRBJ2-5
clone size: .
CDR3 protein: CSAKNPGLAGVNF
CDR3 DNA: TGCAGTGCCAAGAACCCGGGACTAGCGGGAGTAAACTTC

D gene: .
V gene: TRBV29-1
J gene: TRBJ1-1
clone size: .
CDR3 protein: CSVEISAGLNTEAFF
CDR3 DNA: TGCAGCGTTGAAATTTCTGCAGGTTTGAACACTGAAGCTTTCTTT

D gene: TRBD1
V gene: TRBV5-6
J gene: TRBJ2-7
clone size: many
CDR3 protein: CASSLGTGGSEQYF
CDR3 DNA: TGTGCCAGCAGCTTGGGGACAGGGGGCAGCGAGCAGTACTTC

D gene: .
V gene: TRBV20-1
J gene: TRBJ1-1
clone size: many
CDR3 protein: CSAWGGRGNTEAFF
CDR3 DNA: TGCAGTGCATGGGGGGGCAGGGGAAACACTGAAGCTTTCTTT

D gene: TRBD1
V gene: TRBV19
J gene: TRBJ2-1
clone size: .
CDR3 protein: CASSMGDRGYNEQFF
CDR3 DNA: TGTGCCAGTAGTATGGGGGACAGGGGCTACAATGAGCAGTTCTTC

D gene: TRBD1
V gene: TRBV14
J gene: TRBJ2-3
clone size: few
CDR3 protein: CASSQWTGGTDTQYF
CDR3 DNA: TGTGCCAGCAGCCAATGGACAGGCGGGACAGATACGCAGTATTTT

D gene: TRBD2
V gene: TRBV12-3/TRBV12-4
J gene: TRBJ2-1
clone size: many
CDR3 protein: CASSPTSGRRSSYNEQFF
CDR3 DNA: TGTGCCAGCAGTCCGACTAGCGGGAGGCGGAGCTCCTACAATGAGCAGTTCTTC

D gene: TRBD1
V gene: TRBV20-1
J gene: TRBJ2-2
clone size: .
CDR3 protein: CSARDHGQGYTGELFF
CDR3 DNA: TGCAGTGCTAGAGATCATGGACAGGGATACACCGGGGAGCTGTTTTTT

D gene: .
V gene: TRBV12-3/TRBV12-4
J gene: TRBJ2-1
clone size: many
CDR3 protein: CASSIIGLGTEQFF
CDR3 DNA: TGTGCCAGCAGCATTATTGGACTGGGAACTGAGCAGTTCTTC

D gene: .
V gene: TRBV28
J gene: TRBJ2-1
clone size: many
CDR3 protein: CASSARDSASEQFF
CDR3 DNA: TGTGCCAGCAGTGCGCGGGACAGCGCGAGTGAGCAGTTCTTC

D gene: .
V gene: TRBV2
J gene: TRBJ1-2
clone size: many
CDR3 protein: CASSIDSTGRSNGYTF
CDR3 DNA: TGTGCCAGCAGTATAGATTCAACGGGACGGAGTAATGGCTACACCTTC

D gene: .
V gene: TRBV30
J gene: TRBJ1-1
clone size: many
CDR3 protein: CAWSRRGLNTEAFF
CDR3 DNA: TGTGCCTGGAGTCGGAGGGGCTTGAACACTGAAGCTTTCTTT

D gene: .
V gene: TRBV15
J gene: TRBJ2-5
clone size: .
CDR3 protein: CATSRQPQETQYF
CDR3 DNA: TGTGCCACCAGCAGACAGCCCCAAGAGACCCAGTACTTC

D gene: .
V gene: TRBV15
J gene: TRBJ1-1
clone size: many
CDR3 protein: CATSPRDGTEAFF
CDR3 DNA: TGTGCCACCAGCCCCCGGGACGGCACTGAAGCTTTCTTT

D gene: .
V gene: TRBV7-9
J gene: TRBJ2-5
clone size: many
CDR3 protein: CASSSRGSGTQETQYF
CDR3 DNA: TGTGCCAGCAGCTCCCGTGGAAGCGGAACACAAGAGACCCAGTACTTC

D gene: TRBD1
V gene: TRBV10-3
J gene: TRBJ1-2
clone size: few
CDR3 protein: CAISESIRDSNYGYTF
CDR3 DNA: TGTGCCATCAGTGAGTCAATCAGGGACAGTAACTATGGCTACACCTTC

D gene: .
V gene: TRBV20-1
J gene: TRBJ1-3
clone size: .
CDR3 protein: CSAWDAKGNTIYF
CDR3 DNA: TGCAGTGCTTGGGACGCTAAAGGAAACACCATATATTTT